This T cell receptor beta chain originates from a study of shared clonotypes between healthy human individuals. Study-wide points: The small donor group covered limited genetic and exposure diversity. The four-donor shared clonotypes exceeded non-shared clonotypes in generation probability, with non-shared ones scoring lower.

This clone has only one observation. Its antigen is as yet unknown. Method: immunoSEQ multiplex PCR; TCRdb's copy keeps in-frame clones and lacks some. The repertoire holds about 610,000 clones, with more than 95% as singletons. Sequencing was carried out using naive CD4+ T cells sorted from blood. Subset of the sample: CD45RA+ positively selected. The origin of this receptor is a woman in her twenties or thirties in good health.

In nucleotides, the CDR3 is TGTGCCAGTAGTCAACAGGGGGCCTACGAGCAGTACTTC. This sequence encodes CASSQQGAYEQYF. The rearrangement uses TRBV19 and TRBJ2-7, with 8 nucleotides matching TRBD1. V shed 5 bases, J shed 2 bases, and the junction held 2 bases outside the gene matches. This CDR3 comprises 13 residues. Germline V CDR1 and CDR2: LNHDA, SQIVND (reference sequence).